Listed here is a single T cell receptor (beta chain). The data are from a study of blood T cell repertoires in COVID-19. Overall study: Whether acute or convalescent, the COVID-19 samples came from the United States, Italy and Spain.

The V end lost 0 bases, the J end lost 7 bases, and 14 bases lay between the germline ends. The length of the CDR3 is 14 residues. Per germline, CDR1 SGHDT and CDR2 YYEEEE. Profiled with immunoSEQ multiplex PCR; TCRdb holds only in-frame clones, not every one. The top ten clones hold over 2% of a sample with about 280,000 clones, approximately 86% of them seen once. This TCR derives from a woman in her twenties or thirties who had recovered from COVID-19. The specimen was peripheral blood. The genes are TRBV5-6 and TRBJ2-7; TRBD2 is a possible D gene (5 bases). The CDR3 DNA sequence: TGTGCCAGCAGCTTGGCTCGGGGAGTGAGGGAGCAGTACTTC. This codes for CASSLARGVREQYF.